This paragraph covers one T cell receptor (beta chain) sequence. As yet, its antigen is unknown. These data originate in a study of vaccination and CD4 T cells after COVID-19. The trim removed 8 bases at V and 8 bases at J, leaving 3 bases unmatched. Germline V gene lookup returns CDR1 SGHNT and CDR2 YENEEA. This CDR3 is built from 10 residues. The assay that was used to sequence DNA from cultured CD4+ T cells was the Oncomine TCR Beta short-read assay. TCRdb re-called the PCR reads through MiXCR, storing one row per CDR3 protein. The sample shows 11,000 or so distinct CDR3 sequences, under 60% of them seen only once. As to treatment: approximately 9-day PBMC culture with coronavirus spike peptide pools or control peptides (ViraFEST assay).

This TCR came from a human donor who had recovered from COVID-19. This chain joins TRBV11-3 and TRBJ2-7; TRBD2 aligns across 7 bases. Sequenced: CD4+ T cells from blood, cultured in vitro. The CDR3 spells CASGGLQQYF. The CDR3 nucleotides are TGTGCCAGCGGGGGACTACAGCAGTACTTC.